These 18 T cell receptor beta chains were all obtained from the same sample, sequenced in a study of T cells in Graves' hyperthyroidism and ophthalmopathy. Amplification of TCR beta CDR3 regions was performed using RNA transcripts as template. The HTBI set primed first-round TCR CDR3 RT-PCR. Using its own MiXCR run on the multiplex PCR reads, TCRdb lists one record per CDR3 protein. In the table there are around 530,000 distinct CDR3 sequences, roughly a sixth of which are singletons. Sequenced: blood. The receptors here all came from a woman younger than 30 with Graves' ophthalmopathy.

A note on this clonotype: This may be a read error, as it is one base from a much larger clone. The chain carries TRBV29-1 and TRBJ1-1, with 8 bases identical to TRBD1. Germline CDR1 and CDR2: SQVTM and ANQGSEA. The CDR3 consists of 14 residues. The CDR3 nucleotides read TGCAGCGTTCCTGGACAGGGAGGGAACACTGGAGCTTTCTTT. This codes for CSVPGQGGNTGAFF.

The chain combines TRBV6-2 or TRBV6-3 with TRBJ2-1; 7 nucleotides agree with TRBD2. The CDR3 is 13 residues long. J gave up 5 bases and V 8 bases, and 6 bases lay outside the gene matches. Looked up from germline, CDR1 is MNHEY and CDR2 is SVGEGT. CDR3 amino acids: CASRGSGNNEQFF. DNA for the CDR3: TGTGCCAGCCGCGGGAGTGGTAACAATGAGCAGTTCTTC.

This clonotype was seen ten or more times. The J gene is TRBJ2-5, the V gene TRBV5-6; D is unresolved. The V and J ends lost 4 bases and 5 bases respectively, with 15 bases between them. CDR1 and CDR2 from the germline V gene are SGHDT and YYEEEE. The CDR3 consists of 14 residues. CDR3 sequence: CASSPLEDRETQYF. The CDR3 nucleotides read TGTGCCAGCAGCCCCTTGGAAGATCGGGAGACCCAGTACTTC.

The CDR3, as DNA: TGCAGCGCGTTCCGGGACAAAAGGAATGAGCAGTTCTTC. This codes for CSAFRDKRNEQFF. This rearrangement joins TRBV29-1 to TRBJ2-1, with D perhaps TRBD1 (6 bases). The V and J ends lost 7 bases and 7 bases respectively, with 17 bases between them. CDR3 length equals 13 residues. The germline CDR1 and CDR2 sequences are SQVTM and ANQGSEA.

The chain links TRBV27 to TRBJ1-3; D possibly corresponds to TRBD1 (5 bases). Between the trimmed V and J ends, which lost 6 bases and 3 bases, there was a span of 12 bases. The CDR3 is 14 amino acids. Germline CDR1 is MNHEY and CDR2 is SMNVEV (reference sequence). The CDR3 DNA reads TGTGCCAGCAGCCGGGGACCCCTTGGAAACACCATATATTTT. Translating it yields CASSRGPLGNTIYF.

This clonotype has ten or more counts. The chain combines TRBV2 with TRBJ2-7; D possibly corresponds to TRBD1 (6 bases). The CDR3 has 12 residues. Germline V gene sequence: CDR1 SNHLY, CDR2 FYNNEI. V was clipped by 7 bases and J by 6 bases, with 13 bases between them. This chain's CDR3 is CASISSRGEQYF. In nucleotides, the CDR3 is TGTGCCAGCATTTCGAGCAGGGGCGAGCAGTACTTC. Variable domain in full (rest from reference TRBV2 and TRBJ2-7): EPEVTQTPSHQVTQMGQEVILRCVPISNHLYFYWYRQILGQKVEFLVSFYNNEISEKSEIFDDQFSVERPDGSNFTLKIRSTKLEDSAMYFCASISSRGEQYFGPGTRLTVT.

The sample holds many counts of this clonotype. The chain links TRBV29-1 to TRBJ2-5, with 10 nucleotides matching TRBD1. CDR3 size: 12 residues. With 4 bases clipped from V and 4 bases from J, the junction kept 0 bases outside the gene matches. CDR1 is SQVTM, CDR2 ANQGSEA, per germline. The CDR3 here is CSVGDRGETQYF. In nucleotides, the CDR3 is TGCAGCGTTGGGGACAGGGGAGAGACCCAGTACTTC.

This clonotype was found many times. This chain uses TRBV11-2 with TRBJ2-2, with TRBD2 as a possible D gene (7 bases). The CDR3 spans 13 residues. Trimming cost V 5 bases and J 9 bases, with 13 bases left between them. Per the germline V gene, CDR1 is SGHAT and CDR2 is FQNNGV. This CDR3 reads CASSRPGGRELFF. CDR3 DNA: TGTGCCAGCAGCCGACCGGGGGGCAGGGAGCTGTTTTTT.

This clonotype was detected many times. This sequence joins TRBV6-6 and TRBJ1-1, with a weak D call TRBD1 (6 bases). V gave up 0 bases and J gave up 11 bases, with 13 bases separating them. The CDR3 runs 13 residues. Germline CDR1 and CDR2: MNHNY and SVGAGI (reference sequence). CDR3 coding DNA: TGTGCCAGCAGTTACTCGAGCGGGGGCTCGGCTTTCTTT. This sequence encodes CASSYSSGGSAFF.

This clonotype has a count of ten or more. The chain couples TRBV27 to TRBJ1-4; D not resolved. V lost 2 bases to trimming and J lost 0 bases, with 10 bases between them. Germline CDR1 and CDR2: MNHEY and SMNVEV (reference sequence). The CDR3 consists of 16 residues. The CDR3 coding sequence is TGTGCCAGCAGTTTAGGGTCACTTGCAACTAATGAAAAACTGTTTTTT. Its protein is CASSLGSLATNEKLFF.

This clonotype showed up many times. The chain joins TRBV4-1 to TRBJ2-7; D assignment may be TRBD1 or TRBD2 (5 bases each). CDR3 length: 17 amino acids. Trimming stripped 4 bases from V and 0 bases from J, with 19 bases between. Germline lookup yields CDR1 MGHRA and CDR2 YSYEKL. CDR3 protein: CASSLQAGTEDSYEQYF. The CDR3 region has the DNA TGCGCCAGCAGCCTTCAGGCCGGGACGGAAGACTCCTACGAGCAGTACTTC.

The CDR3 bases are TGTGCCAGTAGTAGTGCGAAGAGCACAGATACGCAGTATTTT. Residues: CASSSAKSTDTQYF. The genes are TRBV19 and TRBJ2-3; D is unresolved. In germline, CDR1 is LNHDA, CDR2 SQIVND (reference sequence). V gave up 4 bases and J gave up 0 bases, with 8 bases separating them. This CDR3 is 14 amino acids long.

The chain joins TRBV5-4 to TRBJ2-1; possibly TRBD1 for D (7 bases). Germline V gene sequence: CDR1 SGHNT, CDR2 YYREEE (reference sequence). CDR3 length: 16 residues. The V end was cut by 0 bases, the J end by 3 bases, with 13 bases between. This CDR3 reads CASSLVRGVDYNEQFF. The DNA for the CDR3 is TGTGCCAGCAGCTTGGTCAGGGGGGTCGACTACAATGAGCAGTTCTTC.

This clonotype showed up just a few times. The genes are TRBV29-1 and TRBJ1-1; the D is unclear. Between the trimmed V and J ends, which lost 4 bases and 4 bases, there was a span of 10 bases. Germline V CDR1 and CDR2: SQVTM, ANQGSEA. CDR3 length: 12 amino acids. This chain's CDR3 is CSVGVGATEAFF. CDR3 bases: TGCAGCGTTGGGGTCGGAGCCACTGAAGCTTTCTTT. The entire variable domain, with the rest obtained from reference TRBV29-1 and TRBJ1-1, is as follows: SAVISQKPSRDICQRGTSLTIQCQVDSQVTMMFWYRQQPGQSLTLIATANQGSEATYESGFVIDKFPISRPNLTFSTLTVSNMSPEDSSIYLCSVGVGATEAFFGQGTRLTVV.

This clonotype was recorded at least ten times. CDR3 nucleotides: TGTGCCAGCAGCACCACCGGCACGAACACTGAAGCTTTCTTT. Protein sequence: CASSTTGTNTEAFF. The rearrangement uses TRBV27 and TRBJ1-1, with D uncertain. This CDR3 spans 14 amino acids. Between the trimmed V and J ends, which lost 6 bases and 1 base, there was a span of 12 bases. The germline CDR1 and CDR2 sequences are MNHEY and SMNVEV (reference sequence).

This chain's CDR3 is CASTPPTGDTGELFF. The CDR3 DNA sequence: TGTGCCAGCACCCCCCCGACAGGGGACACCGGGGAGCTGTTTTTT. The V call is TRBV6-1, the J call TRBJ2-2; 8 nucleotides line up with TRBD1. In germline, CDR1 is MNHNS, CDR2 SASEGT. V dropped 7 bases and J dropped 3; count of bases not matched to a gene: 7. CDR3 length: 15 amino acids.

This clonotype appeared once. The rearrangement uses TRBV4-1 and TRBJ2-2; possibly TRBD1 for D (5 bases). There are 16 residues in the CDR3. In germline, CDR1 is MGHRA, CDR2 YSYEKL. The V end was cut by 0 bases, the J end by 4 bases, with 12 bases between. The CDR3 loop is CASSQETDPGTGELFF. For the CDR3, the DNA is TGCGCCAGCAGCCAAGAGACAGACCCAGGCACCGGGGAGCTGTTTTTT.

This clonotype was seen at least ten times. The chain employs TRBV3-1 and TRBJ2-7; D may be TRBD1 (5 bases). CDR3 length equals 14 residues. V was shortened by 0 bases and J by 3 bases, with 9 bases between the two germline ends. Per germline, CDR1 LGHDT and CDR2 YNNKEL (reference sequence). The DNA of the CDR3 is TGTGCCAGCAGCCAAGATGCAGGGCTCTACGAGCAGTACTTC. Its translation is CASSQDAGLYEQYF.